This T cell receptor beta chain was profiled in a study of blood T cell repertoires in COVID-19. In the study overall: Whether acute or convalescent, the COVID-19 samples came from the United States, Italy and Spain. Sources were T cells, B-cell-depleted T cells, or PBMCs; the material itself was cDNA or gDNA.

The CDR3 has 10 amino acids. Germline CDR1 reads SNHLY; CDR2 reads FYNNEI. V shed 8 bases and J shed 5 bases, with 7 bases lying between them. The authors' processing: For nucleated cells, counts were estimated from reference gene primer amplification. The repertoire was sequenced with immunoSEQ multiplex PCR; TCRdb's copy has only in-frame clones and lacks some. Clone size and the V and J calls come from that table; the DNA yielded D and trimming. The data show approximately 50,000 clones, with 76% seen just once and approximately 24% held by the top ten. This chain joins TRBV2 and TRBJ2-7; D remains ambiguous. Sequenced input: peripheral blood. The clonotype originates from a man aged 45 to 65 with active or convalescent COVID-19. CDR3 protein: CASLFDEQYF. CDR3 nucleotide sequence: TGTGCCAGCCTATTCGACGAGCAGTACTTC.